This T cell receptor (beta chain) was profiled in a study of T-cell reconstitution after alpha-beta-depleted transplantation in children. The TCRbeta library was prepared with unique molecular identifiers. Via MiXCR, TCRdb re-called the PCR reads, giving one row per CDR3 protein. The table has approximately 500,000 distinct CDR3 sequences, about 10% seen once; the top ten hold about 2%. Notes on the study in general: One year post-transplant, T-cell counts and diversity were largely derived from T cells produced anew. Several patients had high TCRbeta diversity at day 60; it came from surviving recipient T cells and thymic progenitors. The origin of alpha-beta T cells about two months after transplant was reportedly several hundred expanded graft clones.

This CDR3 region has 16 residues. Trimming at V came to 2 bases and at J to 5 bases, leaving 4 bases not matched to a gene. The germline CDR1 and CDR2 sequences are MNHEY and SVGAGI. This clonotype was counted ten times or more. Its specificity is not known. This chain joins TRBV6-5 and TRBJ2-2, with 11 bases fitting TRBD2. The receptor's source is a child aged 2-9 years with inherited bone marrow failure, due to receive a stem cell transplant. Sequencing used PBMCs, obtained before TCRalphabeta/CD19-depleted stem cell transplant. This CDR3 reads CASSYLAGGVTGELFF. The DNA for the CDR3 is TGTGCCAGCAGTTACCTAGCGGGAGGAGTTACCGGGGAGCTGTTTTTT.